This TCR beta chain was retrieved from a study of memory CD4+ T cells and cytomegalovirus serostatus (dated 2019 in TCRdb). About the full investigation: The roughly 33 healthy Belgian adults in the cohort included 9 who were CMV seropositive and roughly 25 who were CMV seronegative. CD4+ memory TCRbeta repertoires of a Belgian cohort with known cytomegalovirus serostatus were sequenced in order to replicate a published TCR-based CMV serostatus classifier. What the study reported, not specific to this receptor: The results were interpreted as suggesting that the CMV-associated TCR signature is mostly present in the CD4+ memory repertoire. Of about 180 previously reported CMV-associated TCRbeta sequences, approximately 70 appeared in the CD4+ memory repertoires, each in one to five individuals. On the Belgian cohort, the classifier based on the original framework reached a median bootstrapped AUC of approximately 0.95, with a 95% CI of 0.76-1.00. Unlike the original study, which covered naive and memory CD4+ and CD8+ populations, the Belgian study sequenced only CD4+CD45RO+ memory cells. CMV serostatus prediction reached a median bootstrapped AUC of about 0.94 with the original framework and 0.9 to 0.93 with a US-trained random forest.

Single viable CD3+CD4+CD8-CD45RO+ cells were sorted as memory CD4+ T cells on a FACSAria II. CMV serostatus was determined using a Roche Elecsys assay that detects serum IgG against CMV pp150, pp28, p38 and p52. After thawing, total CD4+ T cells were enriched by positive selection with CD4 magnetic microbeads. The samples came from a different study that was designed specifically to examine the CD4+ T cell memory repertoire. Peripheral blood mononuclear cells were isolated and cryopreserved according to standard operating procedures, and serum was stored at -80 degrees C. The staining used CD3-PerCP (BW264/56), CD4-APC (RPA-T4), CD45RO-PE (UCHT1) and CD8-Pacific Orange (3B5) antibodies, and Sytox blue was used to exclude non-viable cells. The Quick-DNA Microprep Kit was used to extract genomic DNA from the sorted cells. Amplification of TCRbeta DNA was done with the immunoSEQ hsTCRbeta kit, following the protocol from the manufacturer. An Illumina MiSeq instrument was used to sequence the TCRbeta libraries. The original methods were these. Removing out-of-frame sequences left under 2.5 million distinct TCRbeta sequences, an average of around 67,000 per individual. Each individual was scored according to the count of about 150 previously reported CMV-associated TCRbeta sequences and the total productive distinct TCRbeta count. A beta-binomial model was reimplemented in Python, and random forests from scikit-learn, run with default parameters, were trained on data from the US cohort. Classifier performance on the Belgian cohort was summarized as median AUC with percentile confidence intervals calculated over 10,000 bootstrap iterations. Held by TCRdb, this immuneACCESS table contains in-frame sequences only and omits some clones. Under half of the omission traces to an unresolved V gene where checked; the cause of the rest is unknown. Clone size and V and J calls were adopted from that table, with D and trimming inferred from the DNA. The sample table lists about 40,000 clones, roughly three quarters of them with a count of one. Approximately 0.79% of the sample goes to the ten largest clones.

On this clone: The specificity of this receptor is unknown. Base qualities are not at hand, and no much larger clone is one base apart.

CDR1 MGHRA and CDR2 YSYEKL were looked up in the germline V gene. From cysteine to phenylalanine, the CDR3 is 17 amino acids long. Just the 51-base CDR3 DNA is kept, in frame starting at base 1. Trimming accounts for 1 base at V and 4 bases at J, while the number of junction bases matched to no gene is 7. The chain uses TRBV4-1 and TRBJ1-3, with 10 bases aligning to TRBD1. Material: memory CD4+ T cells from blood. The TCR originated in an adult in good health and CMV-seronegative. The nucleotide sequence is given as TGCGCCAGCAGCCAAGCGTCGACAGGGGGCGCCGGAAACACCATATATTTT. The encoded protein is CASSQASTGGAGNTIYF.